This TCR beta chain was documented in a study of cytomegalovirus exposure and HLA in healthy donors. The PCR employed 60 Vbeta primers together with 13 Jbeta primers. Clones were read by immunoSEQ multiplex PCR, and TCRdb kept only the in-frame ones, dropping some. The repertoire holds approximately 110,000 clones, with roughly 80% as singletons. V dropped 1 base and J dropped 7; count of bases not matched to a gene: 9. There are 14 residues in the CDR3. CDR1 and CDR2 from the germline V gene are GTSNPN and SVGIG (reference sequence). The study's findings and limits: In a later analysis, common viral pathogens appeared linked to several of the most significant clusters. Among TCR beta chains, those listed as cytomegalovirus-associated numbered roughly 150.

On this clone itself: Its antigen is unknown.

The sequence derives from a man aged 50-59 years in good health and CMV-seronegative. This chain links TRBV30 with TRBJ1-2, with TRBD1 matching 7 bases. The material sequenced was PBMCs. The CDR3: CAWSALRGAGGYTF. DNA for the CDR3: TGTGCCTGGAGTGCTCTCAGGGGGGCTGGTGGCTACACCTTC.